Listed here are 16 T cell receptor beta chains from one sample, sequenced in a study of tumor and adjacent non-tumor tissue in lung cancer. TCRbeta libraries were built with three rounds of nested PCR, modified from ARM-PCR. TCRdb re-derived calls from the multiplex PCR reads in MiXCR, one entry per CDR3 protein. The table shows more than 85,000 distinct CDR3 sequences, with 61% occurring only once. No cell sorting was done before RNA was extracted from the tissue. Sequencing input: lung tumor tissue. Receptors were obtained from a man in his sixties or seventies with non-small cell lung cancer.

A note on this clonotype: A read error may produce the germline difference seen at one junction end. J is TRBJ2-7 and V is TRBV7-6, with 8 bases matching TRBD1. Germline V gene sequence: CDR1 SGHVS, CDR2 FNYEAQ. CDR3 length equals 12 residues. Here the CDR3 DNA reads TGTGTCAGCAGCATGGGACAGGAAGGGCAGTACTTC. It encodes CVSSMGQEGQYF.

Ten or more counts support this clonotype. The rearrangement joins TRBV6-5 to TRBJ2-5; 9 nucleotides line up with TRBD2. Unmatched junction bases numbered 8, after V lost 6 bases and J lost 6 bases. Germline CDR1 is MNHEY and CDR2 is SVGAGI. This CDR3 comprises 14 residues. CDR3 sequence (DNA): TGTGCCAGCAGAGATAGCGGGAGTCAGAAGACCCAGTACTTC. Translating it yields CASRDSGSQKTQYF.

Worth noting for this clonotype: A read error may produce the germline difference seen at one junction end. J is TRBJ1-5 and V is TRBV6-1; D possibly corresponds to TRBD1 (6 bases). Germline CDR1 reads MNHNS; CDR2 reads SASEGT. The CDR3 spans 15 residues. CDR3: CVSSDPGTRNQSQHF. CDR3 bases: TGTGTCAGCAGTGATCCCGGGACAAGGAATCAGTCCCAGCATTTT.

The genes are TRBV20-1 and TRBJ1-1, with a possible D match to TRBD1 (5 bases). With 5 bases removed from V and 6 bases from J, the gap between germline ends came to 16 bases. Germline loops: CDR1 DFQATT, CDR2 SNEGSKA (reference sequence). CDR3 length equals 13 residues. CDR3 sequence: CSAPGRGTAEAFF. The CDR3 coding sequence is TGCAGTGCTCCCGGGCGGGGGACGGCTGAAGCTTTCTTT.

This clonotype came up a few times. A junction boundary mismatches the germline segment, possibly from a read error. The J gene is TRBJ2-5, the V gene TRBV7-9, with D perhaps TRBD1 or TRBD2 (5 bases each). Germline lookup yields CDR1 SEHNR and CDR2 FQNEAQ (reference sequence). The CDR3 contains 16 residues. DNA of the CDR3: TGTGCCAGCAGCCTTGGCGTGGGGGAATACCAAGAGACCCATTACTTC. It translates to CASSLGVGEYQETHYF. Full variable domain (missing parts from reference TRBV7-9 and TRBJ2-5): DTGVSQNPRHKITKRGQNVTFRCDPISEHNRLYWYRQTLGQGPEFLTYFQNEAQLEKSRLLSDRFSAERPKGSFSTLEIQRTEQGDSAMYLCASSLGVGEYQETHYFGPGTRLLVL.

This clonotype came up a few times. This chain joins TRBV7-6 and TRBJ2-7; the match to TRBD2 covers 7 bases. The CDR3 length is 15 residues. CDR1 is SGHVS, CDR2 FNYEAQ, per germline. After removal of 1 base from V and 0 bases from J, the junction contained 3 bases not matched to a gene. The CDR3 loop is CASSLGGSLSYEQYF. The CDR3 bases are TGTGCCAGCAGCTTAGGCGGGAGCCTCTCCTACGAGCAGTACTTC.

This clonotype was detected ten times or more. The rearrangement links TRBV29-1 to TRBJ2-2; 10 nucleotides match TRBD1. This CDR3 has 14 amino acids. The germline CDR1 and CDR2 sequences are SQVTM and ANQGSEA. V lost 7 bases to trimming and J lost 2 bases; unmatched junction nucleotides: 4. CDR3 nucleotide sequence: TGCAGCGCAAGGACAGGGGGAAACACCGGGGAGCTGTTTTTT. Translating gives CSARTGGNTGELFF.

This clonotype showed up just a few times. A much larger clonotype is one base distant, so this may be a read error. CDR3 nucleotide sequence: TGTGTCAGCAAATTGGGACCGGGAACAACTGAAGCTTTCTTT. It encodes CVSKLGPGTTEAFF. The chain uses TRBV6-5 and TRBJ1-1, with D tentatively TRBD1 (5 bases). In germline, CDR1 is MNHEY, CDR2 SVGAGI. The CDR3 consists of 14 residues.

The chain uses TRBV20-1 and TRBJ2-3, with 8 bases that match TRBD2. Germline CDR1 DFQATT, CDR2 SNEGSKA (reference sequence). The CDR3 is made up of 16 amino acids. The V segment lost 8 bases and the J segment 3 bases; nucleotides outside the gene matches: 16. The chain's CDR3 is CSIRDNGGGPTDTQYF. The CDR3 DNA follows: TGCAGTATTAGAGATAATGGCGGGGGGCCGACAGATACGCAGTATTTT.

Remarks on this clonotype: At one of its ends the junction is not consistent with the germline gene, which may arise from a read error. The CDR3 region has the DNA TGTGCCAGCAGTTTAGGACAGGGGGCCACCAGGGAGCTGTTTTTT. Protein: CASSLGQGATRELFF. The V and J genes are TRBV12-3 or TRBV12-4 and TRBJ2-2; 10 bases match TRBD1. This CDR3 comprises 15 residues.

Ten or more counts support this clonotype. The chain employs TRBV7-9 and TRBJ1-5, with D uncertain. Looked up from germline, CDR1 is SEHNR and CDR2 is FQNEAQ (reference sequence). V dropped 1 base and J dropped 7 bases, with 5 bases sitting between them. The CDR3 spans 12 residues. In DNA, the CDR3 is TGTGCCAGCAGCTTAGGAGGGCAGCCCCAGCATTTT. Translating gives CASSLGGQPQHF. Looking up the rest from reference TRBV7-9 and TRBJ1-5 gives the full variable domain: DTGVSQNPRHKITKRGQNVTFRCDPISEHNRLYWYRQTLGQGPEFLTYFQNEAQLEKSRLLSDRFSAERPKGSFSTLEIQRTEQGDSAMYLCASSLGGQPQHFGDGTRLSIL.

In regard to this clonotype: This is likely a read error, given that the CDR3 carries no conserved phenylalanine or tryptophan at its end. The limits of the CDR3 on the DNA are not certain, so only TCRdb's listed CDR3 is given. The chain combines TRBV6-2 or TRBV6-3 with TRBJ2-7; TRBD1 is taken as the D call from the table, unchecked against the DNA. The CDR3 adds up to 16 amino acids, both ends counted. CDR1 and CDR2 from the germline V gene are MNHEY and SVGEGT. The CDR3 sequence is CASSSGVGAPRHEHYS.

On this clonotype: The conserved phenylalanine or tryptophan is not found at the CDR3 terminus, so this likely reflects a read error. The chain combines TRBV7-9 with TRBJ2-1; 10 bases align to TRBD1. The CDR3 consists of 15 residues. V shed 0 bases and J 6 bases; nucleotides not matched to a gene: 2. CDR1 SEHNR and CDR2 FQNEAQ come from the germline V gene (reference sequence). DNA of the CDR3: TGTGCCAGCAGCTTAGCGGGACAGGGGCCCAATGAGCAGTTCTTA. This codes for CASSLAGQGPNEQFL.

Concerning this clonotype itself: Likely a read error: the CDR3 ends without its conserved phenylalanine or tryptophan. The chain couples TRBV4-1 to TRBJ2-3; TRBD2 agrees at 9 bases. Germline V gives CDR1 MGHRA, CDR2 YSYEKL. V trimming: 3 bases; J trimming: 6 bases; junction bases outside the gene matches: 13. This CDR3 has 17 amino acids. As DNA, the CDR3 is TGCGCCAGCAGCCATGAGAGTGCGCGGGGGGGCATCGATACGCAGTATCTT. It is translated as CASSHESARGGIDTQYL.

Concerning this clonotype: Being one base from a much bigger clone, this may be a read error. The V gene is TRBV5-5, the J gene TRBJ2-3; the D is unclear. Trimming removed 4 bases from V and 2 bases from J, with 14 bases in between. This CDR3 is built from 15 residues. Germline loops: CDR1 SGHKS, CDR2 YYEKEE (reference sequence). The CDR3 loop is CASSPLTNFTDTQYF. The CDR3, as DNA: TGTGCCAGCAGCCCGTTGACGAATTTCACAGATACGCAGTATTTT.

About this clonotype: One end of the junction does not line up with germline, which may come from a read error. The chain combines TRBV11-3 with TRBJ2-1, with 10 bases fitting TRBD2. This CDR3 has 15 amino acids. Germline assignment: CDR1 SGHNT and CDR2 YENEEA. The CDR3 loop reads CASSLLAGVENEQFF. For the CDR3, the DNA is TGTGCCAGCAGCCTTCTAGCGGGGGTTGAAAATGAGCAGTTCTTT.